The sequence of this T cell receptor (beta chain) was determined in a study of cytomegalovirus exposure and HLA in healthy donors. General study findings and limits: Most TCR sequences were uncommon, yet certain public TCRs appeared in many donors.

Researchers ran the PCR with 60 Vbeta and 13 Jbeta primers. Here immunoSEQ multiplex PCR was the method, and the copy in TCRdb shows in-frame clones only, minus some. This specimen shows 70,000 or so clones; the ten leading clones hold less than 6%. Details on this clone: Its antigen remains unknown.

Per the germline V gene, CDR1 is SGHRS and CDR2 is YFSETQ. The V gene end was trimmed by 2 bases and the J gene end by 7 bases; junction bases not matched to a gene: 6. There are 16 residues in the CDR3. V gene TRBV5-1 combines with J gene TRBJ2-1, with TRBD2 identical over 13 bases. This TCR was sampled from a man aged 35 to 55 in good health and CMV-seronegative. What was sequenced was PBMCs. The CDR3 sequence is CASSFLLAGGANEQFF. In DNA form, the CDR3 reads TGCGCCAGCAGCTTTCTACTAGCGGGGGGGGCTAATGAGCAGTTCTTC.